This note documents a single T cell receptor beta chain sequence. Its matching antigen is unknown. This sample was included in a study of T cells after yellow fever vaccination. Notes on the study in general: Though weaker, the secondary response peaked faster, on day 5 versus 15. Boosting was followed by the reappearance of most primary-vaccination clones (around 96% CD4, about 88% CD8).

It was through 5'RACE template switching that TCR cDNA was made, with a universal primer site and UMIs added. From the 5' RACE reads, TCRdb called clonotypes with MiXCR, one entry per CDR3 protein. The table records some 300,000 distinct CDR3 sequences, roughly 3.5% of them present only once. In germline, CDR1 is SGHAT, CDR2 FQDESV (reference sequence). The V end was cut by 3 bases, the J end by 1 base, with 11 bases between. The CDR3 consists of 15 residues. The rearrangement links TRBV11-1 to TRBJ2-3; D may be TRBD2 (5 bases). This sample comprised PBMCs, obtained on the day of the yellow fever booster vaccination. This clonotype was sampled from a man aged 18 to 29 who received the YFV17D yellow fever vaccine. The CDR3 DNA reads TGTGCCAGCAGCTTCCCGAACGGGGGCACAGATACGCAGTATTTT. Translation gives CASSFPNGGTDTQYF.